This is a list of T cell receptor beta chains from one sample in a study of CD8 T cells in Susac syndrome. A single record per CDR3 protein comes from TCRdb applying MiXCR to the immunoSEQ multiplex PCR reads. The table has a few hundred thousand distinct CDR3 sequences, just over 90% seen once. Sequencing input: CD4+ T cells from PBMCs. These receptors were taken from a human donor with multiple sclerosis. Both conserved end residues are part of each CDR3. A D gene is named only where the DNA matches it firmly. Rows give clone size only sometimes, using once, few, many, or a class for an expanded clone.

>TRBJ2-3|TRBD2|TRBV19|NA
TGTGCCAGTAGTATCCTCGACGGGGGGGAAACAGATACGCAGTATTTT
CASSILDGGETDTQYF
>TRBJ1-1|TRBD1|TRBV12-3/TRBV12-4|NA
TGTGCCAGCAGTACCACAGGGGGCTACCTTACTGAAGCTTTCTTT
CASSTTGGYLTEAFF
>TRBJ2-7|NA|TRBV5-1|NA
TGCGCCAGCTCGGGGCAGTTATCCACCTACGAGCAGTACTTC
CASSGQLSTYEQYF
>TRBJ1-6|NA|TRBV5-4|NA
TGTGCCAGCAGCTCCGGAGGACAATCACCCCTCCACTTT
CASSSGGQSPLHF
>TRBJ1-1|NA|TRBV3-1|NA
TGTGCCAGCAGCCAAGATACTGGGGCGGGCACTGAAGCTTTCTTT
CASSQDTGAGTEAFF
>TRBJ1-1|NA|TRBV6-2/TRBV6-3|NA
TGTGCCAGCAGTTACAGGGCCGCCTATGAAGCTTTCTTT
CASSYRAAYEAFF
>TRBJ2-1|TRBD2|TRBV6-1|NA
TGTGCCAGCAGTATTCTAGGGACTAGCGGGAGGAATGAGCAGTTCTTC
CASSILGTSGRNEQFF
>TRBJ2-1|TRBD1|TRBV29-1|NA
TGCAGTGCCGGGGGACAGGGAGATGAGCAGTTCTTC
CSAGGQGDEQFF
>TRBJ1-1|NA|TRBV15|NA
TGTGCCACCAGCAGTGATAAAGTCCGTGAAGCTTTCTTT
CATSSDKVREAFF
>TRBJ1-2|NA|TRBV6-5|NA
TGTGCCAGCAGTAAGGGACACATTTACACCTTC
CASSKGHIYTF
>TRBJ2-5|NA|TRBV7-7|NA
TGTGCTAGCAGCTTAGCCTCAAACCAAGAGACCCAGTACTTC
CASSLASNQETQYF
>TRBJ2-7|TRBD2|TRBV5-4|NA
TGTGCCAGCAGCTCCGCCGGGACTAGCGGGAGAACGGAGCAGTACTTC
CASSSAGTSGRTEQYF
>TRBJ2-5|NA|TRBV18|NA
TGTGCCAGCTCACCAGGTCGAGGTGGGGAGACCCAGTACTTC
CASSPGRGGETQYF
>TRBJ2-4|NA|TRBV2|NA
TGTGCCAGCACCATCTCCGCCGGCATTCAGTACTTC
CASTISAGIQYF
>TRBJ1-4|NA|TRBV28|NA
TGTGCCAGCAGCCCCCCCAGCAGACTAGAAAAACTGTTTTTT
CASSPPSRLEKLFF
>TRBJ2-5|TRBD1|TRBV4-2|NA
TGTGCCAGCAGCCTCGCGCAGGGGGCGGAAGAGACCCAGTACTTC
CASSLAQGAEETQYF
>TRBJ2-5|NA|TRBV5-5|once
TGTGCCAGCAGTAGGTCCTTACAAGAGACCCAGTACTTC
CASSRSLQETQYF
>TRBJ2-7|NA|TRBV28|NA
TGTGCCAGCAGTCAAGCATTGGGGGATTCCTACGAGCAGTACTTC
CASSQALGDSYEQYF
>TRBJ1-2|TRBD1|TRBV6-5|NA
TGTGCCAGCAGTTACTCGAGTTCAGGGGGCTCGCGGATTGGTGGCTACACCTTC
CASSYSSSGGSRIGGYTF
>TRBJ2-3|NA|TRBV4-1|NA
TGCGCCAGCAGCCAAGACCTTAGCACAGATACGCAGTATTTT
CASSQDLSTDTQYF
>TRBJ2-1|TRBD2|TRBV12-3/TRBV12-4|NA
TGTGCCAGCAGGCGAGCGGGAGGGCCAGGTGAGCAGTTCTTC
CASRRAGGPGEQFF
>TRBJ1-1|NA|TRBV14|NA
TGTGCCAGCAGCCAATACATATTTATCAGCGCGGATTCCGAAGCTTTCTTT
CASSQYIFISADSEAFF
>TRBJ1-5|NA|TRBV20-1|NA
TGCAGTGCTAGAGATATAAGGGGCAATCAGCCCCAGCATTTT
CSARDIRGNQPQHF
>TRBJ1-2|NA|TRBV19|NA
TGTGCCAGTGGTGCCTTGAACTATGGCTACACCTTC
CASGALNYGYTF
>TRBJ1-2|NA|TRBV5-6|NA
TGTGCCAGCCGACTGAATACAGGGAACGGAAACTATGGCTACACCTTC
CASRLNTGNGNYGYTF
>TRBJ2-7|NA|TRBV6-1|NA
TGTGCCAGCAGCGAGGGCAGGCTTTACGAGCAGTACTTC
CASSEGRLYEQYF
>TRBJ1-1|NA|TRBV18|NA
TGTGCCAGCTCACCAATGGACAGCATGAACACTGAAGCTTTCTTT
CASSPMDSMNTEAFF
>TRBJ2-1|TRBD2|TRBV12-3/TRBV12-4|NA
TGTGCCAGCAGTTTATCGGTTTCTAGCGGATCTCACAATGAGCAGTTCTTC
CASSLSVSSGSHNEQFF
>TRBJ1-6|TRBD1|TRBV9|NA
TGTGCCAGCAGCGATCCTCAGGGGGCCAATTCACCCCTCCACTTT
CASSDPQGANSPLHF
>TRBJ1-2|NA|TRBV25-1|once
TGTGCCAGCAGTCCTCAGGGAGGCGGCTACACCTTC
CASSPQGGGYTF